The present T cell receptor (beta chain) was sequenced within a study of blood T cell repertoires in COVID-19. CDR1 and CDR2 (germline): SGDLS, YYNGEE. Trimming at V came to 3 bases and at J to 3 bases, leaving 5 bases not matched to a gene. The CDR3 covers 14 residues. Per the authors' pipeline: Estimation of nucleated cell counts relied on the amplification of reference gene primers. Generated by immunoSEQ multiplex PCR, the TCRdb table keeps only in-frame clones and is missing some. V, J and clone size are taken as reported in that table, and D and trimming were inferred from the DNA itself. This table has about 200,000 clones, 88% appearing once.

This sequence joins TRBV9 and TRBJ2-7; 8 positions agree with TRBD2. Sequencing was performed on peripheral blood. The receptor was isolated from a man aged 35-49 years with acute or convalescent COVID-19. This chain's CDR3 is CASSGTGTSYEQYF. Written as DNA, the CDR3 is TGTGCCAGCAGCGGAACCGGGACTAGCTACGAGCAGTACTTC.